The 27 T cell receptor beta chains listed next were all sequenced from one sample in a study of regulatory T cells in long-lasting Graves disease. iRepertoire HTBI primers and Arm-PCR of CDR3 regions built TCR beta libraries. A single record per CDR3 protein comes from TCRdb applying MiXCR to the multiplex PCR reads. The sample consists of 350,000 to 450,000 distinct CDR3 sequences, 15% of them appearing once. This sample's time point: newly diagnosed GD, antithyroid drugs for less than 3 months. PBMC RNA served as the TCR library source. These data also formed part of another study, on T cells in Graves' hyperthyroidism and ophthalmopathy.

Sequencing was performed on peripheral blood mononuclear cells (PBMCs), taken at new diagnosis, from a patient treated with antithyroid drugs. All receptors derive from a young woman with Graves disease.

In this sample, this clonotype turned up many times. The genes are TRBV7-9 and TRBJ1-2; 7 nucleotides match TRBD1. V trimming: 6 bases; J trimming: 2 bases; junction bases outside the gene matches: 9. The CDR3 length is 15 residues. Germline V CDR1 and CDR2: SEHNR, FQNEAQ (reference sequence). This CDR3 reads CASSQQGPPNYGYTF. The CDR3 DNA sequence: TGTGCCAGCAGTCAACAGGGGCCCCCCAACTATGGCTACACCTTC.

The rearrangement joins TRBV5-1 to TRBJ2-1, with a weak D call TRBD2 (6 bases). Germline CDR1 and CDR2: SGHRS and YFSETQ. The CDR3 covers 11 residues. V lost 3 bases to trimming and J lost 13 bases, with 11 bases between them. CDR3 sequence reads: CASSWGLHQFF. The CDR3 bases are TGCGCCAGCAGCTGGGGACTCCACCAGTTCTTC.

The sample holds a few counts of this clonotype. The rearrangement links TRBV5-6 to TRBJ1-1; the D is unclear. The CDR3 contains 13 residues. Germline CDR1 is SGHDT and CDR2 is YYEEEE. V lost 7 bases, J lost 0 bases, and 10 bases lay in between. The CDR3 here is CASAGGLNTEAFF. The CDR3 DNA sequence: TGTGCCAGCGCTGGTGGTCTGAACACTGAAGCTTTCTTT.

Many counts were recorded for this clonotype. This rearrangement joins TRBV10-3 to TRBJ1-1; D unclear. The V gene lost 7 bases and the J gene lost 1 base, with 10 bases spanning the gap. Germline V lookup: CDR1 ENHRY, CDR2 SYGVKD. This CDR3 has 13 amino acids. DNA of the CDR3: TGTGCCATCAATTGGAACAGGAACACTGAAGCTTTCTTT. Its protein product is CAINWNRNTEAFF.

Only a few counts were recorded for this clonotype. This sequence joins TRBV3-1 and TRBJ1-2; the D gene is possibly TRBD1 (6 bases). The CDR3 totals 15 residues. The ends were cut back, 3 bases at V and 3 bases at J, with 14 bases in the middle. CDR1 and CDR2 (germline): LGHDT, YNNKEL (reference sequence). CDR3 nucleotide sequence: TGTGCCAGCAGCCATGTCCCGGGGGCTGACTATGGCTACACCTTC. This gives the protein CASSHVPGADYGYTF.

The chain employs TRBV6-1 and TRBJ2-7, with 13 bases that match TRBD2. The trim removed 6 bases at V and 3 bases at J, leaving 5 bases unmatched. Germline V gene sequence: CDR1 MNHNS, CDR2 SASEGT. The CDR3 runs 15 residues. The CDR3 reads CASRRTSGRLYEQYF. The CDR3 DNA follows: TGTGCCAGCAGGCGGACTAGCGGGAGACTCTACGAGCAGTACTTC.

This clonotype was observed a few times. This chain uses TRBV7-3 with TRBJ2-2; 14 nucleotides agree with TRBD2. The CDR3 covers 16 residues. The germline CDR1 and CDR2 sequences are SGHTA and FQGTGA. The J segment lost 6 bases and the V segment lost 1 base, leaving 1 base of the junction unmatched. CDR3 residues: CASSLKTSGRAGELFF. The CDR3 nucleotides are TGTGCCAGCAGCTTAAAGACTAGCGGGAGGGCCGGGGAGCTGTTTTTT.

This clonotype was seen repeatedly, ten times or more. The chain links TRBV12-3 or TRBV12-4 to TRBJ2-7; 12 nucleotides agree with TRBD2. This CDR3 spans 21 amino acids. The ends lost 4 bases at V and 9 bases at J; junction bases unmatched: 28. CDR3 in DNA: TGTGCCAGCAGTTCCAAACCCATCCTCACTAGCGGGGGGCCCGCCCAGGGGGGGCAGTACTTC. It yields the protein CASSSKPILTSGGPAQGGQYF.

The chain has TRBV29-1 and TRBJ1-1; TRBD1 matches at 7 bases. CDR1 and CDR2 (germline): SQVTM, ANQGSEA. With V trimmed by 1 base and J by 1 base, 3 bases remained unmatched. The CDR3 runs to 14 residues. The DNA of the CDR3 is TGCAGCGTTGAAGTAGAGGGGGCGAACACTGAAGCTTTCTTT. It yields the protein CSVEVEGANTEAFF.

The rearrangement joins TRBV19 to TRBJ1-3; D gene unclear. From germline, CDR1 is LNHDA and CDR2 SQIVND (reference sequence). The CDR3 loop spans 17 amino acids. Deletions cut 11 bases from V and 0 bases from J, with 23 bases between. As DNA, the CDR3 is TGTGCCGTAGAAGGGAGCGCCAAAAAATTCTCTGGAAACACCATATATTTT. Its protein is CAVEGSAKKFSGNTIYF.

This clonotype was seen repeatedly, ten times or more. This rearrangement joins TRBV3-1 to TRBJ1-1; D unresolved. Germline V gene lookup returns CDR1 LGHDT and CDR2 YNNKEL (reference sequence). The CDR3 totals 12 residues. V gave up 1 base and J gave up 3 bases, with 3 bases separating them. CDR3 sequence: CASSQADTEAFF. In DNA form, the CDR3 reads TGTGCCAGCAGCCAAGCAGACACTGAAGCTTTCTTT.

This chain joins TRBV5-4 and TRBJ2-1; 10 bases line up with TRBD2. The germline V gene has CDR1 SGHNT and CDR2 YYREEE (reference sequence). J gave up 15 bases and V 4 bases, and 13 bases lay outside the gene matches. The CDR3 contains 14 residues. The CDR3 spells CASSIIAGGAPGFF. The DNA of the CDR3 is TGTGCCAGCAGCATCATAGCGGGAGGCGCTCCGGGGTTCTTC.

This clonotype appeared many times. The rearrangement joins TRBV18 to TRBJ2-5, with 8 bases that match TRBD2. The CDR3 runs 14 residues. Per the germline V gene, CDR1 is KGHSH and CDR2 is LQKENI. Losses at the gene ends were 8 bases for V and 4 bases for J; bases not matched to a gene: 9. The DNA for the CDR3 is TGTGCCAGCAGCCCACCGGGACTAGGAGAGACCCAGTACTTC. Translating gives CASSPPGLGETQYF. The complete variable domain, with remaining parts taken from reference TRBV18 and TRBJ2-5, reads NAGVMQNPRHLVRRRGQEARLRCSPMKGHSHVYWYRQLPEEGLKFMVYLQKENIIDESGMPKERFSAEFPKEGPSILRIQQVVRGDSAAYFCASSPPGLGETQYFGPGTRLLVL.

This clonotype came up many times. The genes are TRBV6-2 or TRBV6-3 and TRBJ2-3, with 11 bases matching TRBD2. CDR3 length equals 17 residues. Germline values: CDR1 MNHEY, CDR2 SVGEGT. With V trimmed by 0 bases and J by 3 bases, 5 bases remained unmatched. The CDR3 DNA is TGTGCCAGCAGTTACTCCCTAGCGGGAGGAAAGACAGATACGCAGTATTTT. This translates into CASSYSLAGGKTDTQYF.

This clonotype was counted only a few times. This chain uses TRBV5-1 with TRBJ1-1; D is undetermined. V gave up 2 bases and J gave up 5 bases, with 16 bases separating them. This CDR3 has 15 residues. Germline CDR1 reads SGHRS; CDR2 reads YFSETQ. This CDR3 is CASSLRTAIDTEAFF. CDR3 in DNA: TGCGCCAGCAGCTTACGGACTGCGATTGATACTGAAGCTTTCTTT.

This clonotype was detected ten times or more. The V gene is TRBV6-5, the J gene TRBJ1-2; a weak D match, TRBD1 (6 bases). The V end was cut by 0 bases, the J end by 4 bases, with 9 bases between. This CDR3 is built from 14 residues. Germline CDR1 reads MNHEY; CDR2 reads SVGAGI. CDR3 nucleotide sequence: TGTGCCAGCAGTTACTCGGACAGAGTCTATGGCTACACCTTC. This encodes CASSYSDRVYGYTF.

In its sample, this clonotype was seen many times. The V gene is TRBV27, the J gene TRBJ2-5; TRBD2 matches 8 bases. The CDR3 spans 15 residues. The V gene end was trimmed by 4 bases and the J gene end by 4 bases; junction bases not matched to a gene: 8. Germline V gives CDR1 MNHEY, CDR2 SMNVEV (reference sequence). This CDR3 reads CASSSQSGSGETQYF. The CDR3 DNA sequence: TGTGCCAGCAGTTCACAGAGCGGGAGCGGAGAGACCCAGTACTTC.

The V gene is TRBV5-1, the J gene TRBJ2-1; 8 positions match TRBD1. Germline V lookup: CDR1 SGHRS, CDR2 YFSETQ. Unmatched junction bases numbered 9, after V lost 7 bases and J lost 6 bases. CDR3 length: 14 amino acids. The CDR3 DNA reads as TGCGCCAGCGCACCGGGACAGGAAACCAATGAGCAGTTCTTC. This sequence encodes CASAPGQETNEQFF.

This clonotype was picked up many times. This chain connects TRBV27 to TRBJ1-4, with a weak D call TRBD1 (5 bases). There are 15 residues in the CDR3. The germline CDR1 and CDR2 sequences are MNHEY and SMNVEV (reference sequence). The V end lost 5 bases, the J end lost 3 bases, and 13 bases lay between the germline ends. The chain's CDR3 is CASSQRGVPNEKLFF. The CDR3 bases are TGTGCCAGCAGTCAACGGGGCGTTCCTAATGAAAAACTGTTTTTT.

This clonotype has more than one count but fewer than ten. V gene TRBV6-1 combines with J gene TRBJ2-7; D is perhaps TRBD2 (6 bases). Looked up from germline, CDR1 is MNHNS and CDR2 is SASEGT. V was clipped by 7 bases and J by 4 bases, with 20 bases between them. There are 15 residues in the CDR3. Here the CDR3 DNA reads TGTGCCAGCACTCCCCCGCGGGGAGTAGTTTACGAGCAGTACTTC. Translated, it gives CASTPPRGVVYEQYF.

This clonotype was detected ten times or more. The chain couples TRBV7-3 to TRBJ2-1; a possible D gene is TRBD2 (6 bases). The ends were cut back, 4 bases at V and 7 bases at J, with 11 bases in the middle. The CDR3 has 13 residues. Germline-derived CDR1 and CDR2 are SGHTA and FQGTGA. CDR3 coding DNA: TGTGCCAGCAGCTCCACTGGGGGGAATGAGCAGTTCTTC. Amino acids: CASSSTGGNEQFF.

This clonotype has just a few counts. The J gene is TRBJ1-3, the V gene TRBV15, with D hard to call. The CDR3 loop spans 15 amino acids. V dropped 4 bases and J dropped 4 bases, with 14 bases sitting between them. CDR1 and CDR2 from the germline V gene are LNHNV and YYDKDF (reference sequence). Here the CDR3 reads CATSNSWGSGNTIYF. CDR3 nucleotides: TGTGCCACCAGCAACAGCTGGGGTTCAGGAAACACCATATATTTT.

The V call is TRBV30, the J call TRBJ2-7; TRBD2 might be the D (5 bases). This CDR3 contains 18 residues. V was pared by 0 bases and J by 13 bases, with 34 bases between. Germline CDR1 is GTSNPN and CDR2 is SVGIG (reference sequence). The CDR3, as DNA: TGTGCCTGGAGTGTACTTAGTCAGCGGACCTCGGCCCCCCGCAAGGAATACTTC. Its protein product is CAWSVLSQRTSAPRKEYF.

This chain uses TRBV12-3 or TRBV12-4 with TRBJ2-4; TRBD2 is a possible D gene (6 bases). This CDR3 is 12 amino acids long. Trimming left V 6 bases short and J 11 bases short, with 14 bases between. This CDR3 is CASSQGPGVQYF. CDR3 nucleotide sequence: TGTGCCAGCAGCCAGGGCCCGGGGGTTCAGTACTTC.

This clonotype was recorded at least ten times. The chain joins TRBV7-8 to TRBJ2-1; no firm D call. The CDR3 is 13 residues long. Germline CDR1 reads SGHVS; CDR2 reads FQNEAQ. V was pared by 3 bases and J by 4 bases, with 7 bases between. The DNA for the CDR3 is TGTGCCAGCAGCTTGATCAGATACAATGAGCAGTTCTTC. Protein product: CASSLIRYNEQFF.

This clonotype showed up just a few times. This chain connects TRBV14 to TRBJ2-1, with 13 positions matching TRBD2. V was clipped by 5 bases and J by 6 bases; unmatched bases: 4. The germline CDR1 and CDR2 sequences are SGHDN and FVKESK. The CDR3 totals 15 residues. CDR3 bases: TGTGCCAGCAGCGGACTAGCGGGAGCGCCCAATGAGCAGTTCTTC. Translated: CASSGLAGAPNEQFF.

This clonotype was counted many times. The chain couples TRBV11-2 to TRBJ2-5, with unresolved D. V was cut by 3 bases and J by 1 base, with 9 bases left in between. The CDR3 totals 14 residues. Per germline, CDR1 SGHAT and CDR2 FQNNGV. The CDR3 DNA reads TGTGCCAGCAGCTTTCGCAGCTCCCAAGAGACCCAGTACTTC. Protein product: CASSFRSSQETQYF. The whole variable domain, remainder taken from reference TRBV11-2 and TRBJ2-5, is EAGVAQSPRYKIIEKRQSVAFWCNPISGHATLYWYQQILGQGPKLLIQFQNNGVVDDSQLPKDRFSAERLKGVDSTLKIQPAKLEDSAVYLCASSFRSSQETQYFGPGTRLLVL.